The 25 T cell receptor beta chains below were found in one sample sequenced in a study of technical replicates of blood from several donors. Some clones are missing from TCRdb's copy, which holds only in-frame ones; the method was immunoSEQ multiplex PCR. The sample contains almost 70,000 clones, roughly 92% of which appear only once. The material sequenced was PBMCs. The receptors derive from a human donor in good health. Some clones in this sample may be carry-over from other donors' samples.

Note on this clone: One end of the junction is discordant with germline, which a read error may explain. CDR3 amino acids: CASSPGTKNTGELFF. Here the CDR3 DNA reads TGCGCCAGCAGCCCCGGGACTAAGAACACCGGGGAGCTATTTTTT. The V call is TRBV5-1, the J call TRBJ2-2, with TRBD2 matching over 7 bases. This CDR3 region has 15 residues. Per the germline V gene, CDR1 is SGHRS and CDR2 is YFSETQ.

This sequence joins TRBV19 and TRBJ2-2, with D perhaps matching TRBD1 (6 bases). The CDR3 length is 12 residues. CDR1 is LNHDA and CDR2 is SQIVND in the germline V gene (reference sequence). Trimming took 10 bases from V and 4 from J, leaving 10 bases between them. CDR3 nucleotide sequence: TGTGCCATCAAAGGGGGCACCGGGGAGCTGTTTTTT. This sequence encodes CAIKGGTGELFF.

The chain links TRBV9 to TRBJ2-7; D ambiguous. The CDR3 has 14 residues. Germline V gene lookup returns CDR1 SGDLS and CDR2 YYNGEE. The germline V and J ends were trimmed by 0 bases and 0 bases, with 7 bases remaining between them. This CDR3 is CASSVAVSSYEQYF. CDR3 in DNA: TGTGCCAGCAGCGTAGCGGTGAGCTCCTACGAGCAGTACTTC.

The chain carries TRBV9 and TRBJ1-6, with 7 positions matching TRBD1. With V trimmed by 1 base and J by 7 bases, 8 bases remained unmatched. Germline loops: CDR1 SGDLS, CDR2 YYNGEE. There are 16 residues in the CDR3. CDR3 coding DNA: TGTGCCAGCAGCGTAAAGGGGGCGGATCAAAATTCACCCCTCCACTTT. It yields the protein CASSVKGADQNSPLHF. The full variable domain, with the rest looked up from reference TRBV9 and TRBJ1-6, is DSGVTQTPKHLITATGQRVTLRCSPRSGDLSVYWYQQSLDQGLQFLIQYYNGEERAKGNILERFSAQQFPDLHSELNLSSLELGDSALYFCASSVKGADQNSPLHFGNGTRLTVT.

The sample holds a few counts of this clone. The chain has TRBV7-2 and TRBJ2-3; D call uncertain. The CDR3 consists of 16 residues. The V gene's germline CDR1 is SGHTA and CDR2 FQGNSA. V lost 6 bases to trimming and J lost 2 bases, with 18 bases between them. CDR3 coding DNA: TGTGCCAGCAGTAGACCCCTAGTGGATCCCACAGATACGCAGTATTTT. As protein: CASSRPLVDPTDTQYF.

V gene TRBV7-3 combines with J gene TRBJ2-3, with a possible D match to TRBD2 (6 bases). Looked up from germline, CDR1 is SGHTA and CDR2 is FQGTGA. The CDR3 runs 15 residues. V was cut by 2 bases and J by 0 bases, with 9 bases left in between. The CDR3 sequence: CASSLLGGSTDTQYF. The CDR3 nucleotides read TGTGCCAGCAGCTTACTTGGGGGGAGCACAGATACGCAGTATTTT. The variable domain in full, completed from reference TRBV7-3 and TRBJ2-3, reads GAGVSQTPSNKVTEKGKYVELRCDPISGHTALYWYRQSLGQGPEFLIYFQGTGAADDSGLPNDRFFAVRPEGSVSTLKIQRTERGDSAVYLCASSLLGGSTDTQYFGPGTRLTVL.

This chain connects TRBV27 to TRBJ1-4; D is unresolved. CDR3 length: 13 amino acids. Trimming cost V 4 bases and J 1 base, with 4 bases left between them. The germline V gene has CDR1 MNHEY and CDR2 SMNVEV (reference sequence). The CDR3 protein is CASSSRTNEKLFF. In DNA form, the CDR3 reads TGTGCCAGCAGTTCGAGAACTAATGAAAAACTGTTTTTT.

The V gene is TRBV5-6, the J gene TRBJ2-3; 9 bases are a match to TRBD1. Germline V gene data show CDR1 as SGHDT and CDR2 as YYEEEE. The CDR3 length is 14 residues. The trim removed 5 bases at V and 5 bases at J, leaving 6 bases unmatched. The CDR3 reads CASRPGTGIDTQYF. In DNA, the CDR3 is TGTGCCAGCAGACCCGGGACAGGGATAGATACGCAGTATTTT.

The sample holds one count of this clone. The chain has TRBV14 and TRBJ2-7; 10 bases agree with TRBD1. Germline-derived CDR1 and CDR2 are SGHDN and FVKESK. The V segment lost 4 bases and the J segment 3 bases; nucleotides outside the gene matches: 6. The CDR3 contains 15 residues. The CDR3 loop is CASSRRWTGGYEQYF. CDR3 nucleotide sequence: TGTGCCAGCAGCCGGCGGTGGACAGGGGGCTACGAGCAGTACTTC.

The sample holds a few counts of this clone. For the CDR3, the DNA is TGTGCCATCAGTATACAGGGAGATACTGAAGCTTTCTTT. The encoded protein is CAISIQGDTEAFF. The chain links TRBV10-3 to TRBJ1-1; a possible D gene is TRBD1 (6 bases). Trimming took off 5 bases at V and 5 bases at J, with 12 bases between the two ends. This CDR3 has 13 residues. Germline values: CDR1 ENHRY, CDR2 SYGVKD.

V and J are TRBV6-1 and TRBJ2-7; no definite D call. Germline assignment: CDR1 MNHNS and CDR2 SASEGT. The V and J ends lost 3 bases and 7 bases respectively, with 19 bases between them. This CDR3 is built from 15 residues. The CDR3 loop reads CASSDTEDFRREQYF. As DNA, the CDR3 is TGTGCCAGCAGTGATACTGAGGATTTCCGACGAGAGCAGTACTTC.

This clone was seen just once. The rearrangement uses TRBV27 and TRBJ2-2; D not resolved. This CDR3 spans 12 amino acids. CDR1 MNHEY and CDR2 SMNVEV come from the germline V gene (reference sequence). Trimming pared 6 bases from V and 8 bases from J, leaving 10 bases between. CDR3 sequence: CASRGHGGELFF. In DNA form, the CDR3 reads TGTGCCAGCAGGGGTCACGGGGGGGAGCTGTTTTTT.

V gene TRBV7-2 combines with J gene TRBJ2-5; tentatively, D is TRBD1 (6 bases). This CDR3 spans 13 amino acids. From germline, CDR1 is SGHTA and CDR2 FQGNSA. The V end was cut by 5 bases, the J end by 3 bases, with 10 bases between. In nucleotides, the CDR3 is TGTGCCAGCAGCGCCCGGACAGAAGAGACCCAGTACTTC. Its protein product is CASSARTEETQYF.

The genes are TRBV7-8 and TRBJ1-1; 10 nucleotides agree with TRBD1. CDR1 SGHVS and CDR2 FQNEAQ come from the germline V gene. Trimming at V came to 1 base and at J to 4 bases, leaving 3 bases not matched to a gene. There are 15 residues in the CDR3. This CDR3 is CASSLGQGASTEAFF. CDR3 nucleotide sequence: TGTGCCAGCAGCTTAGGACAGGGGGCCAGCACTGAAGCTTTCTTT.

V gene TRBV5-1 combines with J gene TRBJ1-2; 8 bases align to TRBD1. This CDR3 contains 16 residues. Germline V CDR1 and CDR2: SGHRS, YFSETQ. Trimming removed 0 bases from V and 6 bases from J; junction bases left unmatched: 10. DNA of the CDR3: TGCGCCAGCAGCTTGGCCAGGTCAGGGGGCTTTAATGGCTACACCTTC. Residues: CASSLARSGGFNGYTF.

The chain joins TRBV15 to TRBJ2-1; the D gene is possibly TRBD2 (5 bases). Trimming shortened V by 1 base and J by 0 bases, and 7 bases separated the two germline ends. The CDR3 spans 15 residues. Germline V gives CDR1 LNHNV, CDR2 YYDKDF (reference sequence). For the CDR3, the DNA is TGTGCCACCAGCAGAGTTAGCGCCTCCTACAATGAGCAGTTCTTC. Its protein is CATSRVSASYNEQFF.

This clone was counted once. This chain uses TRBV5-5 with TRBJ1-2, with D maybe TRBD1 (6 bases). CDR1 is SGHKS, CDR2 YYEKEE, per germline (reference sequence). This CDR3 has 16 amino acids. Trimming took off 4 bases at V and 1 base at J, with 17 bases between the two ends. As DNA, the CDR3 is TGTGCCAGCAGCCTCCATGGCGGGGGGCTTAACTATGGCTACACCTTC. It specifies CASSLHGGGLNYGYTF.

The V call is TRBV7-3, the J call TRBJ1-1; D gene ambiguous. V shed 4 bases and J shed 2 bases, with 14 bases lying between them. The CDR3 has 15 amino acids. Germline CDR1 and CDR2: SGHTA and FQGTGA. The CDR3: CASSSERAINTEAFF. The CDR3 DNA follows: TGTGCCAGCAGCTCCGAGAGGGCGATAAACACTGAAGCTTTCTTT.

The chain employs TRBV7-6 and TRBJ2-1; 7 bases line up with TRBD2. From germline, CDR1 is SGHVS and CDR2 FNYEAQ. This CDR3 is 14 amino acids long. After removal of 3 bases from V and 5 bases from J, the junction contained 4 bases not matched to a gene. The DNA of the CDR3 is TGTGCCAGCAGCTTGGAGGCGGGGGACAATGAGCAGTTCTTC. It translates to CASSLEAGDNEQFF.

The gene calls are TRBV18 and TRBJ2-1; 8 bases are a match to TRBD1. Germline V gene lookup returns CDR1 KGHSH and CDR2 LQKENI. Unmatched junction bases numbered 1, after V lost 3 bases and J lost 3 bases. The CDR3 extends over 14 amino acids. CDR3 nucleotides: TGTGCCAGCTCACCGGGACAGGACTACAATGAGCAGTTCTTC. This encodes CASSPGQDYNEQFF.

This chain connects TRBV5-1 to TRBJ2-7; D unresolved. The CDR3 runs 11 residues. Trimming shortened V by 5 bases and J by 3 bases, and 6 bases separated the two germline ends. Germline CDR1 and CDR2: SGHRS and YFSETQ. The CDR3 spells CASRRSYEQYF. For the CDR3, the DNA is TGCGCCAGCAGGAGGAGCTACGAGCAGTACTTC.

The gene calls are TRBV9 and TRBJ2-2; the match to TRBD2 covers 7 bases. V was clipped by 5 bases and J by 0 bases; unmatched bases: 4. The V gene's germline CDR1 is SGDLS and CDR2 YYNGEE. CDR3 length: 15 amino acids. CDR3 nucleotides: TGTGCCAGCAGTTGGGGGGGTGCGAACACCGGGGAGCTGTTTTTT. Amino acids: CASSWGGANTGELFF.

As DNA, the CDR3 is TGTGCCAGCAGCTTATCGGTCTCCTACGAGCAGTACTTC. This codes for CASSLSVSYEQYF. The chain joins TRBV7-2 to TRBJ2-7, with D unclear. V was pared by 2 bases and J by 0 bases, with 5 bases between. Per the germline V gene, CDR1 is SGHTA and CDR2 is FQGNSA. The CDR3 is made up of 13 amino acids.

V usage is TRBV5-1 and J usage is TRBJ2-2, with D tentatively TRBD2 (6 bases). Between the trimmed V and J ends, which lost 0 bases and 8 bases, there was a span of 14 bases. The germline CDR1 and CDR2 sequences are SGHRS and YFSETQ. CDR3 length: 15 amino acids. Written as DNA, the CDR3 is TGCGCCAGCAGCTTGGGGCACGGGGGTCCGGGGGAGCTGTTTTTT. It codes for CASSLGHGGPGELFF.

The chain couples TRBV7-9 to TRBJ1-1; D possibly corresponds to TRBD1 (6 bases). The CDR3 is 15 amino acids. Germline values: CDR1 SEHNR, CDR2 FQNEAQ (reference sequence). V was trimmed by 6 bases and J by 3 bases, leaving 17 bases between them. The CDR3 region is CASSIGGPGDTEAFF. The CDR3 nucleotides read TGTGCCAGCAGTATAGGGGGTCCCGGGGACACTGAAGCTTTCTTT.